Listed below are T cell receptor beta chains from one sample, sequenced in a study of CD8+ T cells in alopecia areata. Generated by immunoSEQ multiplex PCR, the TCRdb table keeps only in-frame clones and is missing some. The sample shows fewer than 150,000 clones, around 61% of them seen only once. Sequenced: CD4+ T cells sorted from blood. The receptor source for this set is a human donor in good health. CDR3s include the opening cysteine and the closing phenylalanine or tryptophan. The order of the fields is clone size, V gene, CDR3 length, D gene, J gene, CDR3 protein, CDR3 DNA. The D gene is left open where the match is weak. A clone size is listed for some rows: how often the clone was seen (once, few, many), or a class if it is expanded.

>.|TRBV6-1|14|TRBD1|TRBJ2-3
CATCLQGGTDTQYF
TGTGCCACTTGCCTCCAGGGGGGCACAGATACGCAGTATTTT
>many|TRBV7-7|14|TRBD1|TRBJ2-1
CASSASGTGVEQFF
TGTGCCAGCAGCGCGTCCGGGACAGGAGTTGAGCAGTTCTTC
>.|TRBV6-1|15|TRBD1|TRBJ1-2
CASSEGSGGFYGYTF
TGTGCCAGCAGTGAAGGGTCAGGGGGCTTCTATGGCTACACCTTC
>.|TRBV19|15|.|TRBJ2-3
CASSIDARGGGTQYF
TGTGCCAGTAGTATAGATGCCCGGGGCGGAGGTACGCAGTATTTT
>.|TRBV2|16|TRBD1|TRBJ2-2
CASSGSADRGTGELFF
TGTGCCAGCAGTGGATCCGCGGACAGGGGAACCGGGGAGCTGTTTTTT
>.|TRBV11-2|18|.|TRBJ1-1
CASSLGWSNGGVNTEAFF
TGTGCCAGCAGCTTAGGCTGGAGTAATGGGGGGGTGAACACTGAAGCTTTCTTT
>.|TRBV13|14|.|TRBJ2-7
CASSTHNKDYEQYF
TGTGCCAGCAGCACGCATAACAAGGACTACGAGCAGTACTTC
>.|TRBV30|11|.|TRBJ1-2
CAWGSPYGYTF
TGTGCCTGGGGGAGTCCCTATGGCTACACCTTC
>once|TRBV1|14|.|TRBJ2-3
CTSSQPPYGYTQYF
TGCACCAGCAGCCAACCACCATATGGCTATACGCAGTATTTT
>.|TRBV25-1|15|.|TRBJ1-1
CASRRARALNTEAFF
TGTGCCAGCAGGAGGGCCAGGGCGTTGAACACTGAAGCTTTCTTT
>.|TRBV6-6|14|.|TRBJ1-6
CASSPGGGDSPLHF
TGTGCCAGCAGTCCGGGGGGAGGGGATTCACCCCTCCACTTT
>.|TRBV30|12|.|TRBJ1-4
CAWSVGGEKLFF
TGTGCCTGGAGTGTTGGAGGGGAAAAACTGTTTTTT
>.|TRBV25-1|15|TRBD1|TRBJ1-1
CASRGTVHLNTEAFF
TGTGCCAGCAGGGGGACAGTACACCTGAACACTGAAGCTTTCTTT
>.|TRBV5-1|14|.|TRBJ2-1
CASSLVAGTNEQFF
TGCGCCAGCAGCTTGGTGGCGGGGACCAATGAGCAGTTCTTC
>.|TRBV29-1|15|.|TRBJ1-3
CSVGSGTTSGNTIYF
TGCAGCGTTGGTTCAGGCACCACCTCTGGAAACACCATATATTTT
>.|TRBV30|14|.|TRBJ1-5
CAWSISGSNQPQHF
TGTGCCTGGAGCATAAGCGGCAGCAATCAGCCCCAGCATTTT
>.|TRBV5-6|14|.|TRBJ1-2
CASSAGSLNYGYTF
TGTGCCAGCAGCGCCGGCAGCCTTAACTATGGCTACACCTTC